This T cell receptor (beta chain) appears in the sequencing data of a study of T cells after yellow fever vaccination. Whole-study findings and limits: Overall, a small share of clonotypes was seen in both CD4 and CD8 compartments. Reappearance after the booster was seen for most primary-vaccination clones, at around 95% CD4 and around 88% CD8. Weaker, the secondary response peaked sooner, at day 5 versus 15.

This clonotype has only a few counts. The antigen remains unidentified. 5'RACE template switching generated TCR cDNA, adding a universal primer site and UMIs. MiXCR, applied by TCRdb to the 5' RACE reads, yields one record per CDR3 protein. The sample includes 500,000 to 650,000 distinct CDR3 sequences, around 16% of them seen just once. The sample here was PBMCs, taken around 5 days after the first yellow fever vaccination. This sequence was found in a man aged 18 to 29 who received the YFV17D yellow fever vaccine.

CDR3 bases: TGCAGTGCTTCCCCCGAGAGAGACTACGAGCAGTACGTC. Its protein product is CSASPERDYEQYV. V usage is TRBV20-1 and J usage is TRBJ2-7; no reliable D call. The ends were cut back, 5 bases at V and 3 bases at J, with 14 bases in the middle. CDR1 and CDR2 from the germline V gene are DFQATT and SNEGSKA (reference sequence). The CDR3 is 13 residues long.